Listed below are T cell receptor beta chains from one sample, sequenced in a study of human T cells and chemical hapten exposure. TCRdb passed the RACE reads through MiXCR, listing each CDR3 protein once. This sample carries around 110,000 distinct CDR3 sequences, 9.5% to 13% of them seen once, and the ten largest clones take around 1.4%. This specimen was whole blood, taken in connection with sensitization to the hapten diphenylcyclopropenone (DPC). The receptors shown here come from a woman aged 50 to 60 with alopecia areata. Some clones in this sample may be carry-over from other donors' samples. Both conserved end residues are part of each CDR3. The D gene is left open where the match is weak. Rows give clone size only sometimes, using once, few, many, or a class for an expanded clone.

>-|few|TRBV7-4|TRBJ1-2
CASRYGQLGYTF
TGTGCCAGCAGATACGGACAGCTTGGCTACACCTTC
>TRBD2|few|TRBV10-3|TRBJ2-7
CATYRDYPTYEQYF
TGTGCCACCTACCGGGACTACCCTACCTACGAGCAGTACTTC
>-|-|TRBV7-6|TRBJ2-3
CASSLSSKGGTDTQYF
TGTGCCAGCAGCTTATCGTCTAAGGGGGGCACAGATACGCAGTATTTT
>TRBD1|few|TRBV10-3|TRBJ2-2
CAISDSTGTGITGELFF
TGTGCCATCAGTGACTCAACCGGGACAGGGATCACCGGGGAGCTGTTTTTT
>-|many|TRBV12-3/TRBV12-4|TRBJ1-1
CASSLQRETFEAFF
TGTGCCAGCAGTTTACAACGGGAGACCTTCGAAGCTTTCTTT
>TRBD1|many|TRBV5-4|TRBJ1-6
CASSLDRGDSPLHF
TGTGCCAGCAGCCTGGACAGGGGGGATTCACCCCTCCACTTT
>-|many|TRBV28|TRBJ1-1
CASSLFQVMNTEAFF
TGTGCCAGCAGTTTATTCCAGGTCATGAACACTGAAGCTTTCTTT
>-|-|TRBV24-1|TRBJ2-3
CATSEHVDTQYF
TGTGCCACCAGTGAGCACGTAGATACGCAGTATTTT
>TRBD1|few|TRBV18|TRBJ1-2
CASSQGQDLFGYTF
TGTGCCAGCTCACAGGGACAGGACCTTTTTGGCTACACCTTC
>-|few|TRBV12-3/TRBV12-4|TRBJ1-1
CASSLYPFGTEAFF
TGTGCCAGCAGTTTGTACCCGTTCGGCACTGAAGCTTTCTTT
>-|many|TRBV28|TRBJ2-7
CASSFAGSYEQYF
TGTGCCAGCAGTTTCGCCGGGTCCTACGAGCAGTACTTC
>TRBD1|few|TRBV12-3/TRBV12-4|TRBJ1-5
CASSKDRGKDQPQHF
TGTGCCAGCAGTAAGGACAGGGGGAAGGATCAGCCCCAGCATTTT
>-|many|TRBV3-1|TRBJ2-1
CASSHRGGPGANEQFF
TGTGCCAGCAGCCATAGAGGCGGCCCCGGCGCCAATGAGCAGTTCTTC
>TRBD1|-|TRBV5-4|TRBJ2-1
CASSDKTGTRANEQFF
TGTGCCAGCAGCGACAAGACAGGGACAAGAGCCAATGAGCAGTTCTTC
>TRBD2|many|TRBV2|TRBJ2-1
CARGDYFNEQFF
TGTGCCAGAGGGGACTATTTCAATGAGCAGTTCTTC
>-|-|TRBV10-3|TRBJ2-4
CAISAELLAKNIQYF
TGTGCCATCAGTGCCGAATTACTAGCCAAAAACATTCAGTACTTC
>TRBD1|many|TRBV25-1|TRBJ1-6
CASSEVQGRNSPLHF
TGTGCCAGCAGTGAGGTACAGGGGAGGAATTCACCCCTCCACTTT
>TRBD1|few|TRBV7-9|TRBJ2-1
CASSPGQGGPNEQFF
TGTGCCAGCAGCCCGGGACAGGGAGGCCCTAATGAGCAGTTCTTC
>-|many|TRBV10-2|TRBJ1-2
CASSEVGDGYTF
TGCGCCAGCAGTGAGGTTGGTGACGGCTACACCTTC
>-|few|TRBV20-1|TRBJ2-2
CSARGLKNTGELFF
TGCAGTGCCCGGGGACTCAAGAACACCGGGGAGCTGTTTTTT
>-|-|TRBV6-6|TRBJ2-2
CASSYSRSRNTGELFF
TGTGCCAGCAGTTACTCCAGGAGTCGGAACACCGGGGAGCTGTTTTTT
>TRBD2|-|TRBV20-1|TRBJ2-2
CSARDRQLAVNTGELFF
TGCAGTGCTAGAGATCGGCAGCTAGCGGTAAACACCGGGGAGCTGTTTTTT
>-|-|TRBV5-1|TRBJ2-3
CASSFPSDTQYF
TGCGCCAGCAGCTTCCCTTCGGATACGCAGTATTTT
>-|few|TRBV7-9|TRBJ2-1
CASSLGTGEPYNEQFF
TGTGCCAGCAGCTTAGGGACGGGGGAACCCTACAATGAGCAGTTCTTC
>-|few|TRBV20-1|TRBJ2-3
CSARGDPKDTQYF
TGCAGTGCTAGAGGTGACCCTAAAGATACGCAGTATTTT
>TRBD2|few|TRBV7-2|TRBJ2-3
CASSIKLAHTDTQYF
TGTGCCAGCAGCATAAAACTAGCGCACACAGATACGCAGTATTTT
>-|many|TRBV29-1|TRBJ2-3
CSLEEFRADTQYF
TGCAGCCTAGAAGAGTTCAGGGCAGATACGCAGTATTTT
>TRBD2|few|TRBV18|TRBJ2-3
CASSQSPGLATRDTQYF
TGTGCCAGCTCTCAGAGTCCGGGACTAGCGACCAGAGATACGCAGTATTTT
>TRBD2|-|TRBV7-2|TRBJ2-3
CASSSYGTSGRTDTQYF
TGTGCCAGCAGCTCCTACGGGACTAGCGGGCGCACAGATACGCAGTATTTT
>-|few|TRBV4-1|TRBJ1-3
CASSQGRNSGNTIYF
TGCGCCAGCAGCCAAGGAAGAAACTCTGGAAACACCATATATTTT
>-|few|TRBV28|TRBJ2-2
CASSSASTGELFF
TGTGCCAGCAGTTCTGCCTCCACCGGGGAGCTGTTTTTT
>-|many|TRBV7-6|TRBJ2-1
CASSNDVSGEQFF
TGTGCCAGCAGCAACGACGTATCCGGTGAGCAGTTCTTC
>TRBD2|-|TRBV6-2/TRBV6-3|TRBJ2-1
CASRTQGLVNEQFF
TGTGCCAGCAGAACCCAAGGACTAGTTAATGAGCAGTTCTTC
>-|-|TRBV29-1|TRBJ1-1
CSVREYTEAFF
TGCAGCGTTAGGGAATACACTGAAGCTTTCTTT
>-|few|TRBV5-1|TRBJ2-2
CASSLEGSTGELFF
TGCGCCAGCAGCTTGGAGGGGAGCACCGGGGAGCTGTTTTTT
>TRBD2|many|TRBV6-2/TRBV6-3|TRBJ2-3
CASSSAGTSGGLAQYF
TGTGCCAGCAGCTCGGCTGGGACTAGCGGGGGGCTGGCGCAGTATTTT
>-|many|TRBV6-2/TRBV6-3|TRBJ1-5
CASSYSSPRQPQHF
TGTGCCAGCAGTTACTCATCCCCGAGACAGCCCCAGCATTTT
>-|-|TRBV29-1|TRBJ2-1
CSVENPSRYNEQFF
TGCAGCGTTGAGAACCCTAGCCGCTACAATGAGCAGTTCTTC
>-|many|TRBV5-6|TRBJ2-3
CASSLLIIGVTDTQYF
TGTGCCAGCAGCTTGTTAATCATCGGAGTCACAGATACGCAGTATTTT
>-|few|TRBV28|TRBJ2-2
CASSSPNTGELFF
TGTGCCAGCAGTTCCCCTAACACCGGGGAGCTGTTTTTT
>-|few|TRBV11-1|TRBJ2-7
CASSLAPDEQYF
TGTGCCAGCAGCTTAGCCCCAGACGAGCAGTACTTC
>-|-|TRBV20-1|TRBJ2-1
CSARGGGTVTKQFF
TGCAGTGCTAGAGGCGGCGGGACTGTGACTAAGCAGTTCTTC
>-|few|TRBV9|TRBJ1-2
CASSVTTGTQPDGYTF
TGTGCCAGCAGCGTCACAACAGGGACCCAGCCCGATGGCTACACCTTC
>TRBD1|many|TRBV29-1|TRBJ1-2
CSVEERDSYGYTF
TGCAGCGTTGAAGAAAGGGACAGTTATGGCTACACCTTC
>-|-|TRBV11-3|TRBJ2-1
CASSWGPGRSYNEQFF
TGTGCCAGCAGCTGGGGACCGGGCCGTAGCTACAATGAGCAGTTCTTC
>-|-|TRBV4-3|TRBJ2-7
CASSQDLAVVREQHF
TGCGCCAGCAGCCAAGATTTAGCGGTGGTTCGGGAGCAGCACTTC
>-|many|TRBV6-1|TRBJ2-5
CASSGSGQETQYF
TGTGCCAGCAGTGGGTCAGGGCAAGAGACCCAGTACTTC
>-|many|TRBV12-3/TRBV12-4|TRBJ1-5
CASSFTDDQPQHF
TGTGCCAGCAGTTTTACAGACGATCAGCCCCAGCATTTT
>TRBD2|few|TRBV20-1|TRBJ2-4
CSASPPAGVAKNIQYF
TGCAGTGCTAGCCCTCCGGCGGGGGTGGCCAAAAACATTCAGTACTTC
>TRBD2|-|TRBV4-1|TRBJ2-7
CASRIKLRLAVLVVCYEQYF
TGCGCCAGCAGAATCAAATTAAGACTAGCGGTTTTAGTTGTGTGTTACGAGCAGTACTTC
>-|many|TRBV20-1|TRBJ1-2
CSARDGVNYGYTF
TGCAGTGCTAGAGATGGGGTAAACTATGGCTACACCTTC
>-|many|TRBV10-3|TRBJ1-5
CAISESGQPQHF
TGTGCCATCAGTGAGTCAGGTCAGCCCCAGCATTTT
>TRBD1|-|TRBV9|TRBJ1-6
CASSVGTGGFGSPLHF
TGTGCCAGCAGCGTAGGCACAGGGGGCTTTGGGTCACCCCTCCACTTT
>-|few|TRBV29-1|TRBJ1-2
CSVGPVDGYTF
TGCAGCGTGGGCCCGGTGGATGGCTACACCTTC